The 11 T cell receptor beta chains reported below all come from one sample, sequenced in a study of CD8 T cells in Susac syndrome. Reverse transcription of 0.5 to 1 ug RNA was performed with random hexamers. From the immunoSEQ multiplex PCR reads, TCRdb called clonotypes with MiXCR, one entry per CDR3 protein. The sample has 250,000 to 350,000 distinct CDR3 sequences; around 90% are singletons. Specimen: CD4+ T cells from PBMCs. Receptors originate from a human donor with multiple sclerosis.

The chain carries TRBV6-1 and TRBJ2-1; no firm D call. Between the trimmed V and J ends, which lost 6 bases and 0 bases, there was a span of 18 bases. The germline V gene encodes CDR1 MNHNS and CDR2 SASEGT. The CDR3 covers 17 residues. The CDR3 loop reads CASSSDWSPSSYNEQFF. CDR3 nucleotides: TGTGCCAGCAGCTCCGACTGGTCCCCGAGCTCCTACAATGAGCAGTTCTTC.

The V call is TRBV7-9, the J call TRBJ2-2; 9 bases agree with TRBD1. V dropped 8 bases and J dropped 6; count of bases not matched to a gene: 10. The germline CDR1 and CDR2 sequences are SEHNR and FQNEAQ (reference sequence). This CDR3 region has 15 residues. DNA for the CDR3: TGTGCCAGCCCCATCGGGACAGGGAAAGCCGGGGAGCTGTTTTTT. Amino acid sequence: CASPIGTGKAGELFF.

Written as DNA, the CDR3 is TGTGCCAGTAGTAGAGACTGGAAATTGATGGAGACCCAGTACTTC. Encoded protein: CASSRDWKLMETQYF. This sequence joins TRBV19 and TRBJ2-5; no clear D. CDR3 size: 15 residues. CDR1 is LNHDA, CDR2 SQIVND, per germline (reference sequence). V gave up 4 bases and J gave up 5 bases, with 17 bases separating them.

The chain recombines TRBV11-2 with TRBJ2-7; D tentatively fits TRBD1 or TRBD2 (5 bases each). V was cut by 6 bases and J by 4 bases, with 16 bases left in between. This CDR3 has 14 residues. Germline values: CDR1 SGHAT, CDR2 FQNNGV. CDR3 nucleotide sequence: TGTGCCAGCAGTCCATACCGGGACCTGTACGAGCAGTACTTC. Protein product: CASSPYRDLYEQYF.

The genes are TRBV20-1 and TRBJ2-3, with 11 bases that match TRBD2. This CDR3 comprises 14 residues. With V trimmed by 5 bases and J by 0 bases, 1 base remained unmatched. CDR1 is DFQATT, CDR2 SNEGSKA, per germline (reference sequence). The CDR3 region is CSAVAGGSTDTQYF. The CDR3 coding sequence is TGCAGTGCTGTAGCGGGGGGGAGCACAGATACGCAGTATTTT.

The J gene is TRBJ2-1, the V gene TRBV9; a weak D match, TRBD2 (6 bases). Trimming stripped 4 bases from V and 1 base from J, with 12 bases between. Per the germline V gene, CDR1 is SGDLS and CDR2 is YYNGEE. The CDR3 loop spans 15 amino acids. The CDR3 nucleotides read TGTGCCAGCAGCTTGTCTAGCGAGTCCTACAATGAGCAGTTCTTC. Amino acids: CASSLSSESYNEQFF. Together with reference TRBV9 and TRBJ2-1, the CDR3 gives the full variable domain: DSGVTQTPKHLITATGQRVTLRCSPRSGDLSVYWYQQSLDQGLQFLIQYYNGEERAKGNILERFSAQQFPDLHSELNLSSLELGDSALYFCASSLSSESYNEQFFGPGTRLTVL.

The chain carries TRBV2 and TRBJ1-2; D gene unclear. Germline lookup yields CDR1 SNHLY and CDR2 FYNNEI. The length of the CDR3 is 14 residues. Between the trimmed V and J ends, which lost 8 bases and 8 bases, there was a span of 21 bases. The CDR3 bases are TGTGCCAGCCCGGTGGTCGGGAGGGTCGGCGGCTACACCTTC. This sequence encodes CASPVVGRVGGYTF.

V is TRBV10-3 and J is TRBJ1-1, with D possibly being TRBD1 (5 bases). CDR3 length equals 14 residues. With 6 bases removed from V and 2 bases from J, the gap between germline ends came to 13 bases. Germline V gives CDR1 ENHRY, CDR2 SYGVKD. The DNA of the CDR3 is TGTGCCATCAGCGATCAGCAGGGTAACACTGAAGCTTTCTTT. It is translated as CAISDQQGNTEAFF.

This sequence joins TRBV5-1 and TRBJ2-2; D is unclear. This CDR3 has 15 amino acids. The germline V and J ends were trimmed by 0 bases and 4 bases, with 10 bases remaining between them. The germline gives CDR1 SGHRS, CDR2 YFSETQ. This chain's CDR3 is CASSLGVEGTGELFF. In DNA, the CDR3 is TGCGCCAGCAGCTTGGGGGTGGAAGGCACCGGGGAGCTGTTTTTT. Together with reference TRBV5-1 and TRBJ2-2, the CDR3 gives the full variable domain: KAGVTQTPRYLIKTRGQQVTLSCSPISGHRSVSWYQQTPGQGLQFLFEYFSETQRNKGNFPGRFSGRQFSNSRSEMNVSTLELGDSALYLCASSLGVEGTGELFFGEGSRLTVL.

The rearrangement joins TRBV4-1 to TRBJ2-3, with 10 bases aligning to TRBD2. V was pared by 4 bases and J by 2 bases, with 9 bases of the junction left unmatched. The CDR3 totals 17 residues. In germline, CDR1 is MGHRA, CDR2 YSYEKL. CDR3 nucleotides: TGCGCCAGCAGCCGAGACTCAGCGGGAGGGCCCACAGATACGCAGTATTTT. This sequence encodes CASSRDSAGGPTDTQYF.

The J gene is TRBJ2-1, the V gene TRBV20-1, with TRBD2 matching over 16 bases. Germline CDR1 reads DFQATT; CDR2 reads SNEGSKA (reference sequence). CDR3 length: 15 residues. V was clipped by 6 bases and J by 8 bases; unmatched bases: 7. The CDR3 DNA follows: TGCAGTGCCCCGGGACTAGCGGGAGGGCGAGATGAGCAGTTCTTC. Translated: CSAPGLAGGRDEQFF.